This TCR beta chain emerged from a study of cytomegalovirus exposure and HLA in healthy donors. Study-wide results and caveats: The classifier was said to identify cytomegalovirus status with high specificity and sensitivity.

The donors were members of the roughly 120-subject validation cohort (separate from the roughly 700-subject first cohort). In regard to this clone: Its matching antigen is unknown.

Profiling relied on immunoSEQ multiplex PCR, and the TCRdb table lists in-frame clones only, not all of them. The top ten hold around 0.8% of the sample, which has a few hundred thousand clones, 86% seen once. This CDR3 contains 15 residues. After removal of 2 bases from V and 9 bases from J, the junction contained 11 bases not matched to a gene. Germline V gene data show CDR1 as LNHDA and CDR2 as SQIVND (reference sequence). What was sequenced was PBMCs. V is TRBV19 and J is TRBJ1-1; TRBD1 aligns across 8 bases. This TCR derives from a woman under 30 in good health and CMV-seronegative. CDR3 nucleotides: TGTGCCAGTAGTATAACTGCGGACAGGGAAAAAAAAGCTTTCTTT. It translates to CASSITADREKKAFF.